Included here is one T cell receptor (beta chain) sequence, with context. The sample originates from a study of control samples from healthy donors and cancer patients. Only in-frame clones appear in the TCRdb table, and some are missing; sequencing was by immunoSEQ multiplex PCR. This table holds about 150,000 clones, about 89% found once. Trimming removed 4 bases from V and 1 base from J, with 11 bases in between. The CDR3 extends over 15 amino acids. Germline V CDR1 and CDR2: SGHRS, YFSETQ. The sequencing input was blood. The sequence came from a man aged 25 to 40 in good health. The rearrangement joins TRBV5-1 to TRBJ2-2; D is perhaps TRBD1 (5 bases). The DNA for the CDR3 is TGCGCCAGCAGCCCCTCCCAGGGGAACACCGGGGAGCTGTTTTTT. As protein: CASSPSQGNTGELFF.